The 17 T cell receptor beta chains below were found in one sample sequenced in a study of OX40 agonist ivuxolimab in advanced cancers. TCRdb's copy holds only in-frame clones and misses some; the assay was immunoSEQ multiplex PCR. The sample lists roughly 74,000 clones, 80% to 95% occurring once. The source material was CD4+ or CD8+ T cells sorted from blood, sampled in a trial of the OX40 agonist ivuxolimab. These receptors originate from an adult with an advanced solid tumor such as melanoma, head and neck, liver or kidney cancer.

V gene TRBV7-9 combines with J gene TRBJ1-1; a weak D match, TRBD1 (5 bases). The V gene lost 5 bases and the J gene lost 3 bases, with 13 bases spanning the gap. The CDR3 is 14 residues long. Germline CDR1 and CDR2: SEHNR and FQNEAQ (reference sequence). CDR3 protein: CASSIPGLDTEAFF. As DNA, the CDR3 is TGTGCCAGCAGCATACCAGGGTTGGACACTGAAGCTTTCTTT.

The genes are TRBV4-1 and TRBJ1-5, with 8 bases lining up with TRBD1. V dropped 0 bases and J dropped 0; count of bases not matched to a gene: 7. CDR1 is MGHRA and CDR2 is YSYEKL in the germline V gene. CDR3 length: 18 residues. CDR3 sequence reads: CASSQDDRGTNSNQPQHF. The CDR3 DNA is TGCGCCAGCAGCCAAGACGACAGGGGAACGAATAGCAATCAGCCCCAGCATTTT.

V is TRBV13 and J is TRBJ2-3; TRBD2 matches 15 bases. CDR1 is PRHDT, CDR2 FYEKMQ, per germline (reference sequence). CDR3 length equals 17 residues. The ends lost 5 bases at V and 3 bases at J; junction bases unmatched: 6. DNA for the CDR3: TGTGCCAGCAGCGGAGGACTAGCGGGGGGGCGGACAGATACGCAGTATTTT. It translates to CASSGGLAGGRTDTQYF.

CDR3 nucleotides: TGTGCCATCAGTGACTACTACAATGAGCAGTTCTTC. Protein sequence: CAISDYYNEQFF. J is TRBJ2-1 and V is TRBV10-3; unclear D gene. The CDR3 is 12 residues long. From germline, CDR1 is ENHRY and CDR2 SYGVKD. Trimming cost V 3 bases and J 3 bases, with 3 bases left between them.

This rearrangement joins TRBV6-6 to TRBJ2-7, with 9 bases matching TRBD1. From germline, CDR1 is MNHNY and CDR2 SVGAGI (reference sequence). The CDR3 contains 14 residues. V lost 2 bases to trimming and J lost 6 bases; unmatched junction nucleotides: 5. CDR3 nucleotides: TGTGCCAGCAGTTACCAGGACAGGGGTCCCGAGCAGTACTTC. Translating gives CASSYQDRGPEQYF.

This clone was seen only once. The chain's CDR3 is CASSLSGTGVYEQYF. CDR3 nucleotide sequence: TGTGCCAGCAGTTTATCGGGGACAGGGGTCTACGAGCAGTACTTC. This sequence joins TRBV27 and TRBJ2-7; TRBD1 matches 10 bases. The V gene's germline CDR1 is MNHEY and CDR2 SMNVEV (reference sequence). The V segment lost 0 bases and the J segment 3 bases; nucleotides outside the gene matches: 2. The length of the CDR3 is 15 residues.

The chain recombines TRBV7-8 with TRBJ2-3; D is possibly TRBD2 (5 bases). Germline V gives CDR1 SGHVS, CDR2 FQNEAQ. The CDR3 runs to 14 residues. V lost 2 bases and J 2 bases, leaving 8 bases between the germline ends. CDR3 loop: CASSLLGVTDTQYF. The CDR3 DNA sequence: TGTGCCAGCAGCTTACTGGGAGTCACAGATACGCAGTATTTT.

The chain recombines TRBV2 with TRBJ1-4, with D uncertain. Germline CDR1 reads SNHLY; CDR2 reads FYNNEI. V gave up 3 bases and J gave up 8 bases, with 13 bases separating them. The CDR3 length is 14 residues. For the CDR3, the DNA is TGTGCCAGCAGTGATGTGAGGGATGGCGAAAAACTGTTTTTT. This translates into CASSDVRDGEKLFF.

The genes are TRBV16 and TRBJ1-2, with TRBD1 as a possible D gene (6 bases). Trimming took off 5 bases at V and 2 bases at J, with 9 bases between the two ends. This CDR3 is built from 13 residues. Looked up from germline, CDR1 is KGHSY and CDR2 is FQNENV. CDR3 loop: CASSEQGNYGYTF. The DNA of the CDR3 is TGTGCCAGCAGCGAACAGGGAAACTATGGCTACACCTTC.

This clone was seen once. The rearrangement uses TRBV7-9 and TRBJ1-1; D is possibly TRBD1 (6 bases). This CDR3 region has 16 residues. Between the trimmed V and J ends, which lost 5 bases and 0 bases, there was a span of 16 bases. CDR1 and CDR2 (germline): SEHNR, FQNEAQ (reference sequence). CDR3 coding DNA: TGTGCCAGCAGCCAGGAGGACAGCATAATGAACACTGAAGCTTTCTTT. This encodes CASSQEDSIMNTEAFF. The whole variable domain, remainder taken from reference TRBV7-9 and TRBJ1-1, is DTGVSQNPRHKITKRGQNVTFRCDPISEHNRLYWYRQTLGQGPEFLTYFQNEAQLEKSRLLSDRFSAERPKGSFSTLEIQRTEQGDSAMYLCASSQEDSIMNTEAFFGQGTRLTVV.

The chain is built from TRBV9 and TRBJ2-2, with 9 positions matching TRBD1. Germline values: CDR1 SGDLS, CDR2 YYNGEE. CDR3 length: 17 residues. After removal of 0 bases from V and 5 bases from J, the junction contained 8 bases not matched to a gene. The DNA for the CDR3 is TGTGCCAGCAGCGTAGGAGGGACAGGGCCATGGACCGGGGAGCTGTTTTTT. It encodes CASSVGGTGPWTGELFF.

This chain connects TRBV29-1 to TRBJ1-2; D ambiguous. The CDR3 covers 10 residues. Germline V gives CDR1 SQVTM, CDR2 ANQGSEA. V lost 6 bases, J lost 3 bases, and 5 bases lay in between. The CDR3 loop is CSVSDYGYTF. CDR3 DNA: TGCAGCGTGTCGGACTATGGCTACACCTTC.

This chain connects TRBV25-1 to TRBJ1-4, with a possible D match to TRBD1 (5 bases). Per the germline V gene, CDR1 is MGHDK and CDR2 is SYGVNS. V dropped 4 bases and J dropped 4 bases, with 13 bases sitting between them. This CDR3 has 15 amino acids. The CDR3 coding sequence is TGTGCCAGCAGTGCACGGGACGGCTATAATGAAAAACTGTTTTTT. Translating gives CASSARDGYNEKLFF.

The chain recombines TRBV6-5 with TRBJ2-7; D is perhaps TRBD1 (5 bases). There are 14 residues in the CDR3. Between the trimmed V and J ends, which lost 0 bases and 5 bases, there was a span of 11 bases. Germline loops: CDR1 MNHEY, CDR2 SVGAGI. The CDR3 here is CASSYSEGADEQYF. The CDR3, as DNA: TGTGCCAGCAGTTACTCTGAAGGGGCGGACGAGCAGTACTTC.

This chain connects TRBV28 to TRBJ2-7; maybe TRBD1 (6 bases). CDR1 and CDR2 from the germline V gene are MDHEN and SYDVKM. CDR3 length equals 14 residues. Trimming took off 3 bases at V and 1 base at J, with 10 bases between the two ends. The CDR3 reads CASSFPQGSYEQYF. CDR3 nucleotide sequence: TGTGCCAGCAGTTTTCCGCAGGGGTCCTACGAGCAGTACTTC.

J is TRBJ1-1 and V is TRBV5-1; TRBD1 might be the D (5 bases). Germline V lookup: CDR1 SGHRS, CDR2 YFSETQ. This CDR3 has 13 amino acids. Trimming removed 4 bases at V and 5 bases at J, with 12 bases between. CDR3 amino acids: CASSLYRGTEAFF. CDR3 sequence (DNA): TGCGCCAGCAGCCTTTACCGGGGGACTGAAGCTTTCTTT.

The chain couples TRBV7-7 to TRBJ2-5; 7 bases match TRBD2. The CDR3 has 16 amino acids. V shed 5 bases, J shed 2 bases, and the junction held 11 bases outside the gene matches. The germline gives CDR1 SSHAT, CDR2 FNYEAQ (reference sequence). The chain's CDR3 is CASSRGWEGIQETQYF. The DNA of the CDR3 is TGTGCCAGCAGCCGAGGGTGGGAGGGGATTCAAGAGACCCAGTACTTC.